The 17 T cell receptor beta chains in this list originate from one sample, sequenced in a study of T cell responses to AZD1222 COVID-19 vaccine. TCRdb keeps only in-frame clones here, not all; method: immunoSEQ multiplex PCR. The data hold over 120,000 clones, with around 93% observed a single time. Sequenced material: peripheral blood, taken 28 days after the second AZD1222 dose. The receptor set was obtained from an adult who received the AZD1222 COVID-19 vaccine.

The V gene is TRBV6-5, the J gene TRBJ2-7, with D hard to call. CDR3 length: 16 amino acids. V lost 0 bases to trimming and J lost 3 bases, with 15 bases between them. Germline assignment: CDR1 MNHEY and CDR2 SVGAGI. CDR3 in DNA: TGTGCCAGCAGTTACTCGATGGTAGGCGGAAACTACGAGCAGTACTTC. It codes for CASSYSMVGGNYEQYF.

The chain employs TRBV28 and TRBJ2-2, with a weak D call TRBD2 (5 bases). The CDR3 is made up of 13 amino acids. The V end was cut by 7 bases, the J end by 5 bases, with 11 bases between. CDR1 MDHEN and CDR2 SYDVKM come from the germline V gene. CDR3 region: CASTRVETGELFF. In nucleotides, the CDR3 is TGTGCCAGCACGAGGGTAGAGACCGGGGAGCTGTTTTTT.

The genes are TRBV28 and TRBJ2-7; D is uncertain. V was trimmed by 5 bases and J by 12 bases, leaving 20 bases between them. The length of the CDR3 is 13 residues. Germline CDR1 MDHEN, CDR2 SYDVKM. The CDR3 spells CASSPSPRSYRYF. CDR3 nucleotide sequence: TGTGCCAGCAGTCCCTCCCCTAGATCCTACAGGTACTTC.

The chain uses TRBV28 and TRBJ2-1; 9 bases align to TRBD2. Germline V gene sequence: CDR1 MDHEN, CDR2 SYDVKM. This CDR3 comprises 17 residues. V shed 3 bases, J shed 13 bases, and the junction held 19 bases outside the gene matches. The CDR3 reads CASSFPSEAGGRALQFF. The CDR3 coding sequence is TGTGCCAGCAGTTTCCCCTCCGAAGCAGGCGGGAGGGCCCTCCAGTTCTTC.

The rearrangement joins TRBV25-1 to TRBJ1-2; D remains unclear. The length of the CDR3 is 15 residues. Trimming removed 4 bases from V and 8 bases from J, with 20 bases in between. CDR1 and CDR2 from the germline V gene are MGHDK and SYGVNS. The CDR3 sequence is CASSVPNPGWSGYTF. As DNA, the CDR3 is TGTGCCAGCAGTGTCCCGAACCCAGGATGGAGCGGCTACACCTTC.

The J gene is TRBJ1-1, the V gene TRBV19; TRBD1 is a possible D gene (5 bases). The CDR3 has 14 residues. Germline lookup yields CDR1 LNHDA and CDR2 SQIVND (reference sequence). The V end was cut by 3 bases, the J end by 6 bases, with 14 bases between. The CDR3 reads CASSIAGALAEAFF. CDR3 nucleotide sequence: TGTGCCAGTAGTATCGCCGGGGCGCTGGCTGAAGCTTTCTTT.

The rearrangement links TRBV7-9 to TRBJ2-3; perhaps TRBD2 as D (6 bases). The CDR3 is 14 amino acids. The germline CDR1 and CDR2 sequences are SEHNR and FQNEAQ (reference sequence). Trimming cost V 5 bases and J 4 bases, with 13 bases left between them. The CDR3 DNA reads TGTGCCAGCAGCGAGGGGCGGGATGCAGATACGCAGTATTTT. Its protein product is CASSEGRDADTQYF.

The genes are TRBV5-1 and TRBJ2-7; unclear D gene. Germline V gene data show CDR1 as SGHRS and CDR2 as YFSETQ. This CDR3 contains 14 residues. V was clipped by 4 bases and J by 3 bases, with 14 bases between them. The CDR3 DNA follows: TGCGCCAGCAGCCCCGACTCACAATACTACGAGCAGTACTTC. Encoded protein: CASSPDSQYYEQYF. The variable domain in full, with the rest retrieved from reference TRBV5-1 and TRBJ2-7, is KAGVTQTPRYLIKTRGQQVTLSCSPISGHRSVSWYQQTPGQGLQFLFEYFSETQRNKGNFPGRFSGRQFSNSRSEMNVSTLELGDSALYLCASSPDSQYYEQYFGPGTRLTVT.

As DNA, the CDR3 is TGTGCCAGCGGGGTCAATCAGCCCCAGCATTTT. Protein: CASGVNQPQHF. This chain connects TRBV28 to TRBJ1-5; D is uncertain. CDR1 is MDHEN and CDR2 is SYDVKM in the germline V gene. With 8 bases removed from V and 3 bases from J, the gap between germline ends came to 5 bases. The CDR3 consists of 11 residues. Full variable domain (remainder filled in from reference TRBV28 and TRBJ1-5): DVKVTQSSRYLVKRTGEKVFLECVQDMDHENMFWYRQDPGLGLRLIYFSYDVKMKEKGDIPEGYSVSREKKERFSLILESASTNQTSMYLCASGVNQPQHFGDGTRLSIL.

J is TRBJ1-3 and V is TRBV4-3; D uncertain. Looked up from germline, CDR1 is LGHNA and CDR2 is YSLEER. V lost 1 base and J lost 0, with 19 bases in between. There are 19 residues in the CDR3. CDR3 residues: CASSQGARHGSSSGNTIYF. The CDR3, as DNA: TGCGCCAGCAGCCAAGGCGCCCGACACGGATCCAGCTCTGGAAACACCATATATTTT.

The chain employs TRBV27 and TRBJ2-5; 7 bases map to TRBD1. Germline V gives CDR1 MNHEY, CDR2 SMNVEV (reference sequence). With 5 bases clipped from V and 5 bases from J, the junction kept 8 bases outside the gene matches. The CDR3 runs to 14 residues. CDR3 sequence (DNA): TGTGCCAGCAGTGCCAACAGGGGTCAGGAGACCCAGTACTTC. Translated: CASSANRGQETQYF.

The chain has TRBV5-1 and TRBJ1-1; D uncertain. The germline V gene has CDR1 SGHRS and CDR2 YFSETQ. The germline V and J ends were trimmed by 5 bases and 1 base, with 12 bases remaining between them. The length of the CDR3 is 14 residues. CDR3 DNA sequence: TGCGCCAGCAGACCGTACATCGGGAACACTGAAGCTTTCTTT. Translating gives CASRPYIGNTEAFF.

The chain combines TRBV5-6 with TRBJ2-7; 9 bases are a match to TRBD1. V gave up 5 bases and J gave up 2 bases; unmatched junction bases: 8. The CDR3 loop spans 15 amino acids. CDR1 SGHDT and CDR2 YYEEEE come from the germline V gene. The CDR3 reads CASRRGRDRAYEQYF. CDR3 bases: TGTGCCAGCAGGAGGGGCCGGGACAGGGCCTACGAGCAGTACTTC.

This rearrangement joins TRBV21-1 to TRBJ1-4; the table gives TRBD1 as D, unverified against the DNA. TRBV21-1 is a pseudogene. There are 14 residues in the CDR3. CDR3: CASSKGEGQEKLFF. CDR3 DNA: TGTGCCAGCAGCAAGGGAGAGGGACAGGAAAAACTGTTTTTT.

This chain links TRBV6-5 with TRBJ2-1; no definite D call. The CDR3 runs to 11 residues. The germline V and J ends were trimmed by 6 bases and 8 bases, with 8 bases remaining between them. Germline CDR1 MNHEY, CDR2 SVGAGI. In DNA form, the CDR3 reads TGTGCCAGCAGCCGAGGCGATGAGCAGTTCTTC. It encodes CASSRGDEQFF.

This clone has a handful of counts. J is TRBJ2-7 and V is TRBV27; TRBD2 matches 15 bases. The CDR3 is 16 amino acids. Germline V gene data show CDR1 as MNHEY and CDR2 as SMNVEV (reference sequence). V was pared by 4 bases and J by 5 bases, with 6 bases of the junction left unmatched. Written as DNA, the CDR3 is TGTGCCAGCAGTTCAGGACTAGCGGGAGGGACCCACGAGCAGTACTTC. It codes for CASSSGLAGGTHEQYF.

This clone was recorded only once. The chain recombines TRBV28 with TRBJ1-5; D might be TRBD1 (6 bases). The V gene's germline CDR1 is MDHEN and CDR2 SYDVKM. Trimming pared 5 bases from V and 3 bases from J, leaving 14 bases between. This CDR3 region has 15 residues. In DNA, the CDR3 is TGTGCCAGCAGTCTAGGGGGGGGAGCCAATCAGCCCCAGCATTTT. Its protein is CASSLGGGANQPQHF.